This TCR beta chain originates from a study of cytomegalovirus exposure and HLA in healthy donors. Study results and caveats: When presence/absence was analysed, sequencing depth was taken to be roughly uniform across donors.

PCR involved 60 Vbeta and 13 Jbeta primers. Clones were sequenced by immunoSEQ multiplex PCR, and TCRdb holds only the in-frame ones, with some missing. The table includes about 160,000 clones, under 80% detected once. As to this clone: Its antigen is as yet unknown.

Sequenced material: PBMCs. This TCR derives from a man in his forties in good health and CMV-seronegative.

This chain's CDR3 is CASSLNQGKTQYF. CDR3 sequence (DNA): TGTGCCAGCAGCTTAAACCAGGGGAAGACCCAGTACTTC. V is TRBV7-3 and J is TRBJ2-5, with a weak D call TRBD1 (6 bases). This CDR3 is built from 13 residues. Germline assignment: CDR1 SGHTA and CDR2 FQGTGA. V gave up 1 base and J gave up 6 bases, with 9 bases separating them.